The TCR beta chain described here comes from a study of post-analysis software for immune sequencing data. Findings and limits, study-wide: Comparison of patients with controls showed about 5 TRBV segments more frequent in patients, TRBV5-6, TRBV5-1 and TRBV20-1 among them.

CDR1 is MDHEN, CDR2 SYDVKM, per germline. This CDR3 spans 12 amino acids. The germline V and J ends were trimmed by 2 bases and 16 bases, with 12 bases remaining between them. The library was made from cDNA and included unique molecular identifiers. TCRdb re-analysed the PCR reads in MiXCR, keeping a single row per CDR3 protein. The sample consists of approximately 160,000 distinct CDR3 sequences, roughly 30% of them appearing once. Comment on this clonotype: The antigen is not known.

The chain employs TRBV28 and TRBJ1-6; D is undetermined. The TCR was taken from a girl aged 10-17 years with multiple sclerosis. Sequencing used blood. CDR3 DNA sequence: TGTGCCAGCAGTTTAGGAGGCCATTTGCTCCACTTT. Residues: CASSLGGHLLHF.